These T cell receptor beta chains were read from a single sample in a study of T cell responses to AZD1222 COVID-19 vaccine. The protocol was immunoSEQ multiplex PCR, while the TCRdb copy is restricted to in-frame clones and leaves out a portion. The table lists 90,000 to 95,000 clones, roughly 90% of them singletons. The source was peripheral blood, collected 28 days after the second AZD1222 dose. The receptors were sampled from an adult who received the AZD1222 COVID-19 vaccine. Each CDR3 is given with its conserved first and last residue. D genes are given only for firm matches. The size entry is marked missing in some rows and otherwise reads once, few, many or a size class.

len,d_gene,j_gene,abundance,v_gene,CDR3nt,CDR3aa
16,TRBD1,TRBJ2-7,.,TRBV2,TGTGCCAGCAGTGAAGTAGGGGACAGGGCCTCCTACGAGCAGTACTTC,CASSEVGDRASYEQYF
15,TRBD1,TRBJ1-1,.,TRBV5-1,TGCGCCAGCAGCTTGGGGGGACAGTGGAACACTGAAGCTTTCTTT,CASSLGGQWNTEAFF
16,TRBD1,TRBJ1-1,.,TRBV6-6,TGTGCCAGCAGCCATCCCGGACAGGTTCTGAACACTGAAGCTTTCTTT,CASSHPGQVLNTEAFF
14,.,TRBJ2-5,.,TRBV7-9,TGTGCCAGCAGCTTAAGTTTGGGTGGGGAGACCCAGTACTTC,CASSLSLGGETQYF
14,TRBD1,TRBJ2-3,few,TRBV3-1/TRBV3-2,TGTGCCAGCAGCCTCGGGACAGTCACAGATACGCAGTATTTT,CASSLGTVTDTQYF
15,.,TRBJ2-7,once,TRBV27,TGTGCCAGCAGCCTATCCCCGGGGGGCCCGAGCGAGCAGTACTTC,CASSLSPGGPSEQYF
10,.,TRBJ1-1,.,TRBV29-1,TGCAGCGTTGAAGGGCGAAAAGCTTTCTTT,CSVEGRKAFF
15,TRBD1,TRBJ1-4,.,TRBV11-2,TGTGCCAGCAGCTTCTCAGGGGGTCTGGGTGAAAAACTGTTTTTT,CASSFSGGLGEKLFF
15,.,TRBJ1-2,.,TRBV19,TGTGCCAGTAGGACGCCGGACGGGACCTTCTATGGCTACACCTTC,CASRTPDGTFYGYTF
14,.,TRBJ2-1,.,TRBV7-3,TGTGCCAGCAGCCCGTCGGTTTGGGGCAGTGAGCAGTTCTTC,CASSPSVWGSEQFF
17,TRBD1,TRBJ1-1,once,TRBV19,TGTGCCAGTAGTAGCCCGGGACAGGGGGACTTTAACACTGAAGCTTTCTTT,CASSSPGQGDFNTEAFF
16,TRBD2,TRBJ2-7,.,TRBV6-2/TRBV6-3,TGTGCCAGCAGTTCCTCCCTCAGCGGGGGTTTCAGTGAGCAGTACTTC,CASSSSLSGGFSEQYF
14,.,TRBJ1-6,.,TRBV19,TGTGCCAGTAGTATCGGGGGGGAGAATTCACCCCTCCACTTT,CASSIGGENSPLHF